This TCR beta chain was retrieved from a study of T cells after yellow fever vaccination. Study-wide background: Fractions low in cell number were prepared with SMART-Seq v4 Ultra Low Input.

Using its own MiXCR run on the 5' RACE reads, TCRdb lists one record per CDR3 protein. This table has approximately 510,000 distinct CDR3 sequences, about a fifth appearing once. The CDR3 contains 14 residues. The V and J ends lost 5 bases and 10 bases respectively, with 20 bases between them. CDR1 and CDR2 from the germline V gene are SEHNR and FQNEAQ (reference sequence). This clonotype was picked up a small number of times. The chain combines TRBV7-9 with TRBJ2-5; perhaps TRBD1 as D (5 bases). The receptor was derived from a man aged 18-30 years who received the YFV17D yellow fever vaccine. The sample here was PBMCs, taken around 3 weeks after the first yellow fever vaccination. The CDR3 reads CASSTWTQSRDQYF. As DNA, the CDR3 is TGTGCCAGCAGCACCTGGACACAATCTAGGGACCAGTACTTC.